The present TCR beta chain was sequenced within a study of blood T cells in healthy people across ages. CDR1 and CDR2 from the germline V gene are ENHRY and SYGVKD. Trimming removed 2 bases at V and 5 bases at J, with 1 base between. The length of the CDR3 is 11 residues. Total RNA extraction produced at least 5.5 micrograms (per sample) for the study. Only a few counts were recorded for this clonotype. What it binds is unknown. The authors ran a second PCR of roughly 7 to 11 cycles using a sample-barcoded 5' primer and a J-beta primer mix. TCRdb ran MiXCR on the 5' RACE reads and lists one entry per CDR3 protein. The sample includes about 830,000 distinct CDR3 sequences, 62% of them seen just once. The study's findings and limits: Strong correlation existed between TCR beta diversity and naive T cell percentage.

The V call is TRBV10-3, the J call TRBJ2-1; D gene uncertain. The source is a man aged 25 to 40 in good health. Sample: blood. CDR3 amino acids: CAISENNEQFF. The CDR3 DNA is TGTGCCATCAGTGAGAACAATGAGCAGTTCTTC.